The clone carrying this T cell receptor beta chain showed up just once. With 6 bases removed from V and 0 bases from J, the gap between germline ends came to 10 bases. CDR1 SGHVS and CDR2 FQNEAQ come from the germline V gene. This CDR3 comprises 14 residues. While CD8+ and CD4+ T cells were isolated negatively, TEMRA cells were enriched by FACS. This sample is drawn from a study of CD8 T cells in Susac syndrome. The authors reverse transcribed about 0.5 to 1 ug RNA with random hexamers. immunoSEQ multiplex PCR amplified TCR beta CDR3 across 54 Vbeta, 13 Jbeta. MiXCR was run by TCRdb on the immunoSEQ multiplex PCR reads, yielding one entry per CDR3 protein. Of hundreds of thousands of distinct CDR3 sequences detected, around 85% appear once; the ten largest clones hold around 0.22%.

The sample consisted of CD8+ T cells from PBMCs. V and J are TRBV7-8 and TRBJ2-3; D is perhaps TRBD1 (6 bases). The receptor was derived from a human donor with multiple sclerosis. The CDR3 DNA sequence: TGTGCCAGCAGTCCACAGGGTAGCACAGATACGCAGTATTTT. Translated, it gives CASSPQGSTDTQYF.